This entry lists 11 T cell receptor beta chains sequenced from one sample in a study of blood T cell repertoires in COVID-19 (dated by TCRdb to the early 2020s). The library came from the immunoSEQ multiplex PCR assay. The table comes from immuneACCESS by way of TCRdb, which keeps in-frame sequences with V and J called. Part of the clones is missing from these tables; in studies checked, under half for an unresolved V gene and the rest for unknown reasons. Here the sample has 200,000 to 250,000 clones; around four fifths occur a single time. Clones ranked in the top ten supply 15% to 20% of the sample. The specimen sequenced was peripheral blood. The receptors were sampled from a man aged 30 to 45 with active or convalescent COVID-19.

V gene TRBV12-3 or TRBV12-4 combines with J gene TRBJ1-1; 8 bases match TRBD1. The CDR3 is 13 amino acids. Losses at the gene ends were 8 bases for V and 6 bases for J; bases not matched to a gene: 8. The CDR3 nucleotides are TGTGCCAGCCTCATACAGGGGGAGGCTGAAGCTTTCTTT. As protein: CASLIQGEAEAFF.

The V gene is TRBV11-2, the J gene TRBJ2-2; the D gene is possibly TRBD2 (5 bases). The CDR3 sequence is 13 residues long. V lost 6 bases to trimming and J lost 5 bases, with 10 bases between them. Germline assignment: CDR1 SGHAT and CDR2 FQNNGV. CDR3 loop: CASRIKRTGELFF. The CDR3 nucleotides are TGTGCCAGCAGGATCAAGCGGACCGGGGAGCTGTTTTTT. The entire variable domain, with the rest obtained from reference TRBV11-2 and TRBJ2-2, is as follows: EAGVAQSPRYKIIEKRQSVAFWCNPISGHATLYWYQQILGQGPKLLIQFQNNGVVDDSQLPKDRFSAERLKGVDSTLKIQPAKLEDSAVYLCASRIKRTGELFFGEGSRLTVL.

V usage is TRBV19 and J usage is TRBJ2-4, with D unresolved. V lost 0 bases and J lost 4, with 4 bases in between. From germline, CDR1 is LNHDA and CDR2 SQIVND (reference sequence). The CDR3 is 13 residues long. As DNA, the CDR3 is TGTGCCAGTAGTATAGACAGAAAAAACATTCAGTACTTC. Amino acid sequence: CASSIDRKNIQYF.

V is TRBV5-1 and J is TRBJ2-7; D might be TRBD2 (6 bases). The V gene's germline CDR1 is SGHRS and CDR2 YFSETQ. The CDR3 is 14 residues long. V dropped 4 bases and J dropped 3 bases, with 14 bases sitting between them. The CDR3 spells CASSPRTMGYEQYF. CDR3 nucleotides: TGCGCCAGCAGCCCTAGGACTATGGGCTACGAGCAGTACTTC.

J is TRBJ1-1 and V is TRBV25-1; D gene unclear. CDR3 length equals 16 residues. Germline lookup yields CDR1 MGHDK and CDR2 SYGVNS. Trimming stripped 1 base from V and 1 base from J, with 13 bases between. CDR3 sequence (DNA): TGTGCCAGCAGTGAATTGTTGGTGTCACAGAACACTGAAGCTTTCTTT. Its protein product is CASSELLVSQNTEAFF.

This chain joins TRBV4-2 and TRBJ2-1, with TRBD2 identical over 8 bases. This CDR3 comprises 11 residues. Germline CDR1 is LGHNA and CDR2 is YNFKEQ. V lost 3 bases to trimming and J lost 14 bases; unmatched junction nucleotides: 3. CDR3 nucleotides: TGTGCCAGCAGCCATGGGACTAGTGAGTTCTTC. Protein: CASSHGTSEFF.

The V and J genes are TRBV19 and TRBJ2-1; D uncertain. Trimming cost V 2 bases and J 0 bases, with 8 bases left between them. Germline V gene data show CDR1 as LNHDA and CDR2 as SQIVND (reference sequence). The CDR3 covers 15 residues. In DNA form, the CDR3 reads TGTGCCAGTAGTATAAATATTAACTCCTACAATGAGCAGTTCTTC. It specifies CASSININSYNEQFF.

This chain uses TRBV28 with TRBJ1-2, with 7 bases matching TRBD1. Trimming took 4 bases from V and 6 from J; bases not matched to a gene: 5. The germline V gene has CDR1 MDHEN and CDR2 SYDVKM. The CDR3 loop spans 13 amino acids. For the CDR3, the DNA is TGTGCCAGCAGTTCCATAGGACAGGATGGCTACACCTTC. It translates to CASSSIGQDGYTF.

CDR3 nucleotide sequence: TGTGCCAGCAGCTTCACAGGCCTGGGCGGCAATCAGCCCCAGCATTTT. Translating it yields CASSFTGLGGNQPQHF. The genes are TRBV5-5 and TRBJ1-5, with D tentatively TRBD1 (5 bases). This CDR3 has 16 amino acids. V lost 2 bases and J 2 bases, leaving 14 bases between the germline ends. Germline V gene lookup returns CDR1 SGHKS and CDR2 YYEKEE (reference sequence).

V usage is TRBV27 and J usage is TRBJ1-2, with TRBD1 matching 12 bases. Germline V gene lookup returns CDR1 MNHEY and CDR2 SMNVEV (reference sequence). The CDR3 runs to 15 residues. V was clipped by 11 bases and J by 4 bases; unmatched bases: 11. In DNA form, the CDR3 reads TGTGCCGCCCGCGACGGGACAGGGGGCAGCTATGGCTACACCTTC. It yields the protein CAARDGTGGSYGYTF.

This chain uses TRBV6-5 with TRBJ1-2; 8 nucleotides align to TRBD1. CDR3 length: 15 amino acids. Germline CDR1 is MNHEY and CDR2 is SVGAGI. V lost 7 bases to trimming and J lost 7 bases; unmatched junction nucleotides: 14. CDR3 sequence (DNA): TGTGCCAGCAATTTTGACAGGGGAGGCAGGGCTGGCTACACCTTC. Translation gives CASNFDRGGRAGYTF.